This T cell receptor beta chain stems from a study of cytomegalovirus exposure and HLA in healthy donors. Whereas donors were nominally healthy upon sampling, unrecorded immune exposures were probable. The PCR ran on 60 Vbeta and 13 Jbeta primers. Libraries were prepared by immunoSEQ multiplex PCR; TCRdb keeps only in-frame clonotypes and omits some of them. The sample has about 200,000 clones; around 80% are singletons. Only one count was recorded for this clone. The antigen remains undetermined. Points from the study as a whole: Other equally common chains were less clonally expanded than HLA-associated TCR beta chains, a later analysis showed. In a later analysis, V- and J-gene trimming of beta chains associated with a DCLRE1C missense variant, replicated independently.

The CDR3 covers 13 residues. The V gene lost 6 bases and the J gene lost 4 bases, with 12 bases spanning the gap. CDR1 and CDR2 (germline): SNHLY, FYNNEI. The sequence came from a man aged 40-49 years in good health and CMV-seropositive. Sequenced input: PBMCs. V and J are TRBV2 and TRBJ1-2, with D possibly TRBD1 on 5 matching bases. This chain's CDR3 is CASRARGPYGYTF. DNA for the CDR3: TGTGCCAGCAGAGCGCGGGGCCCCTATGGCTACACCTTC.